The 25 T cell receptor beta chains given below trace back to one sample, sequenced in a study of STAT5B mutations in CD4+ large granular lymphocyte leukemia. Assay used: immunoSEQ multiplex PCR; TCRdb lists only in-frame clones, some missing. The sample contains about 34,000 clones, 65% to 80% of which appear only once. The material sequenced was CD4+ T cells from blood buffy coats. The source is a human donor in good health.

Comments on this clone: The sample holds other DNA sequences that translate to the same CDR3. The chain is built from TRBV9 and TRBJ2-3; 7 positions match TRBD1. This CDR3 contains 15 residues. Looked up from germline, CDR1 is SGDLS and CDR2 is YYNGEE. V lost 0 bases, J lost 1 base, and 2 bases stayed unmatched. The CDR3 here is CASSVEGARTDTQYF. Written as DNA, the CDR3 is TGTGCCAGCAGCGTAGAGGGGGCTCGCACAGATACGCAGTATTTT.

The chain has TRBV19 and TRBJ1-1, with D maybe TRBD1 (6 bases). V was clipped by 5 bases and J by 1 base, with 14 bases between them. The germline gives CDR1 LNHDA, CDR2 SQIVND (reference sequence). CDR3 size: 15 residues. The CDR3 bases are TGTGCCAGTAGTCCGCGGAGAGGGGGGAACACTGAAGCTTTCTTT. Protein product: CASSPRRGGNTEAFF. Variable domain in full (rest from reference TRBV19 and TRBJ1-1): DGGITQSPKYLFRKEGQNVTLSCEQNLNHDAMYWYRQDPGQGLRLIYYSQIVNDFQKGDIAEGYSVSREKKESFPLTVTSAQKNPTAFYLCASSPRRGGNTEAFFGQGTRLTVV.

V and J are TRBV6-5 and TRBJ1-1; no definite D call. Deletions cut 8 bases from V and 0 bases from J, with 16 bases between. Per the germline V gene, CDR1 is MNHEY and CDR2 is SVGAGI. The CDR3 runs 15 residues. The CDR3 sequence: CASRRFDSVNTEAFF. CDR3 nucleotides: TGTGCCAGCCGGCGTTTCGACTCTGTGAACACTGAAGCTTTCTTT.

The chain combines TRBV6-5 with TRBJ2-3, with unresolved D. Germline CDR1 and CDR2: MNHEY and SVGAGI. The CDR3 sequence is 14 residues long. V lost 2 bases, J lost 2 bases, and 8 bases lay in between. DNA for the CDR3: TGTGCCAGCAGTTACACCCGTACCACAGATACGCAGTATTTT. Protein sequence: CASSYTRTTDTQYF.

The chain links TRBV11-2 to TRBJ1-2; D might be TRBD1 (5 bases). This CDR3 comprises 13 residues. The V gene lost 5 bases and the J gene lost 7 bases, with 14 bases spanning the gap. Germline V gene data show CDR1 as SGHAT and CDR2 as FQNNGV. CDR3 DNA: TGTGCCAGCAGCCCTCCCGGGGCTGGTGGCTACACCTTC. Its translation: CASSPPGAGGYTF.

The chain carries TRBV5-1 and TRBJ1-1; D gene uncertain. The CDR3 runs 12 residues. Germline loops: CDR1 SGHRS, CDR2 YFSETQ. Trimming took 5 bases from V and 1 from J, leaving 6 bases between them. CDR3 in amino acids: CASSWPNTEAFF. CDR3 DNA: TGCGCCAGCAGTTGGCCGAACACTGAAGCTTTCTTT.

The chain employs TRBV7-6 and TRBJ1-2; weak D call: TRBD1 (6 bases). This CDR3 region has 13 residues. CDR1 is SGHVS and CDR2 is FNYEAQ in the germline V gene. The V and J ends lost 1 base and 6 bases respectively, with 9 bases between them. This chain's CDR3 is CASSLVRGHGYTF. CDR3 coding DNA: TGTGCCAGCAGCTTAGTCAGGGGCCATGGCTACACCTTC.

The chain is built from TRBV12-5 and TRBJ2-7; D unclear. Trimming shortened V by 4 bases and J by 6 bases, and 10 bases separated the two germline ends. Germline values: CDR1 LGHNT, CDR2 FRNRAP. The CDR3 is made up of 12 amino acids. CDR3 sequence (DNA): TGTGCTAGTGGTTACCCCTGGGGCGAGCAGTACTTC. Its translation: CASGYPWGEQYF.

This chain joins TRBV6-1 and TRBJ1-2, with D tentatively TRBD1 (5 bases). The CDR3 is 14 amino acids. With 1 base removed from V and 4 bases from J, the gap between germline ends came to 10 bases. Per the germline V gene, CDR1 is MNHNS and CDR2 is SASEGT. The CDR3 is CASSEVRQTYGYTF. In DNA, the CDR3 is TGTGCCAGCAGTGAAGTGAGACAGACCTATGGCTACACCTTC.

V gene TRBV5-4 combines with J gene TRBJ1-4, with D hard to call. With 2 bases removed from V and 4 bases from J, the gap between germline ends came to 18 bases. The CDR3 runs to 17 residues. Germline V CDR1 and CDR2: SGHNT, YYREEE (reference sequence). This chain's CDR3 is CASSLFRVGQSNEKLFF. DNA of the CDR3: TGTGCCAGCAGCTTATTTCGCGTCGGGCAAAGTAATGAAAAACTGTTTTTT.

The V gene is TRBV14, the J gene TRBJ1-2; the D is unclear. Trimming removed 3 bases at V and 7 bases at J, with 12 bases between. This CDR3 comprises 13 residues. CDR1 is SGHDN and CDR2 is FVKESK in the germline V gene. The CDR3 here is CASSQTSAGGYTF. CDR3 DNA sequence: TGTGCCAGCAGCCAGACCTCAGCGGGTGGCTACACCTTC.

J is TRBJ2-3 and V is TRBV6-5; 9 bases line up with TRBD2. V lost 4 bases, J lost 2 bases, and 7 bases stayed unmatched. Per germline, CDR1 MNHEY and CDR2 SVGAGI. CDR3 length equals 16 residues. In DNA form, the CDR3 reads TGTGCCAGCAGTTTGTCCGGGACTAGCACCACAGATACGCAGTATTTT. Translating gives CASSLSGTSTTDTQYF.

This clone has a handful of counts. The rearrangement uses TRBV28 and TRBJ1-4; 7 bases are a match to TRBD1. Unmatched junction bases numbered 8, after V lost 2 bases and J lost 5 bases. Germline values: CDR1 MDHEN, CDR2 SYDVKM. The CDR3 covers 16 residues. DNA of the CDR3: TGTGCCAGCAGTTTAACCCGCGACAGGGTGAATGAAAAACTGTTTTTT. It encodes CASSLTRDRVNEKLFF.

The CDR3 is CASSWGKAGVGSEQYF. The CDR3 DNA follows: TGTGCCAGCAGCTGGGGGAAGGCGGGAGTGGGCAGCGAGCAGTACTTC. This chain joins TRBV13 and TRBJ2-7, with 7 bases that match TRBD2. Losses at the gene ends were 4 bases for V and 6 bases for J; bases not matched to a gene: 15. The germline V gene has CDR1 PRHDT and CDR2 FYEKMQ (reference sequence). The CDR3 is made up of 16 amino acids. The entire variable domain, with the rest obtained from reference TRBV13 and TRBJ2-7, is as follows: AAGVIQSPRHLIKEKRETATLKCYPIPRHDTVYWYQQGPGQDPQFLISFYEKMQSDKGSIPDRFSAQQFSDYHSELNMSSLELGDSALYFCASSWGKAGVGSEQYFGPGTRLTVT.

The J gene is TRBJ2-7, the V gene TRBV27; 13 bases align to TRBD2. This CDR3 contains 14 residues. CDR1 is MNHEY and CDR2 is SMNVEV in the germline V gene (reference sequence). Trimming took 6 bases from V and 4 from J; bases not matched to a gene: 3. CDR3 DNA sequence: TGTGCCAGCAGCGGGACTAGCGGGACTTACGAGCAGTACTTC. Amino acid sequence: CASSGTSGTYEQYF.

The chain uses TRBV30 and TRBJ1-1; weak D call: TRBD1 (6 bases). In germline, CDR1 is GTSNPN, CDR2 SVGIG (reference sequence). This CDR3 comprises 14 residues. Trimming took off 1 base at V and 5 bases at J, with 14 bases between the two ends. The chain's CDR3 is CAWSGPGARTEAFF. Here the CDR3 DNA reads TGTGCCTGGAGTGGTCCGGGGGCGAGGACTGAAGCTTTCTTT.

This chain links TRBV14 with TRBJ2-1; D possibly corresponds to TRBD1 (5 bases). V was trimmed by 1 base and J by 9 bases, leaving 16 bases between them. CDR3 length: 15 residues. Germline V lookup: CDR1 SGHDN, CDR2 FVKESK. The CDR3 reads CASSQGARGIGEQFF. Here the CDR3 DNA reads TGTGCCAGCAGCCAAGGGGCAAGGGGAATCGGTGAGCAGTTCTTC.

The chain carries TRBV11-3 and TRBJ2-5; D call uncertain. The CDR3 has 13 residues. V was clipped by 8 bases and J by 1 base, with 11 bases between them. Germline V lookup: CDR1 SGHNT, CDR2 YENEEA. Written as DNA, the CDR3 is TGTGCCAGCGGTTTTAACCCCCAAGAGACCCAGTACTTC. Encoded protein: CASGFNPQETQYF.

The V call is TRBV5-4, the J call TRBJ2-1, with 7 bases identical to TRBD1. This CDR3 is 13 amino acids long. Looked up from germline, CDR1 is SGHNT and CDR2 is YYREEE (reference sequence). Trimming took 4 bases from V and 7 from J; bases not matched to a gene: 5. CDR3 residues: CASSRGQANEQFF. CDR3 nucleotide sequence: TGTGCCAGCAGCCGAGGACAGGCGAATGAGCAGTTCTTC.

This rearrangement joins TRBV5-4 to TRBJ2-7, with D unclear. Deletions cut 4 bases from V and 3 bases from J, with 14 bases between. From germline, CDR1 is SGHNT and CDR2 YYREEE (reference sequence). The CDR3 runs to 14 residues. The CDR3 DNA reads as TGTGCCAGCAGCACCCGGAGTGGGTTCTACGAGCAGTACTTC. Translating it yields CASSTRSGFYEQYF.

V gene TRBV11-1 combines with J gene TRBJ2-3; 7 bases map to TRBD1. After removal of 1 base from V and 4 bases from J, the junction contained 5 bases not matched to a gene. This CDR3 comprises 15 residues. CDR1 is SGHAT, CDR2 FQDESV, per germline (reference sequence). CDR3 in amino acids: CASSLVGGIADTQYF. For the CDR3, the DNA is TGTGCCAGCAGCTTAGTAGGGGGCATTGCAGATACGCAGTATTTT. The full variable domain, rest sourced from reference TRBV11-1 and TRBJ2-3, is EAEVAQSPRYKITEKSQAVAFWCDPISGHATLYWYRQILGQGPELLVQFQDESVVDDSQLPKDRFSAERLKGVDSTLKIQPAELGDSAMYLCASSLVGGIADTQYFGPGTRLTVL.

This chain links TRBV6-1 with TRBJ1-2, with a tentative D call TRBD1 (6 bases). Trimming stripped 7 bases from V and 8 bases from J, with 14 bases between. Germline V gives CDR1 MNHNS, CDR2 SASEGT. CDR3 length equals 12 residues. CDR3 in DNA: TGTGCCAGCACCCCGGGGGCCTTGGGCTACACCTTC. Its protein product is CASTPGALGYTF.

This clone has only a few counts. J is TRBJ1-1 and V is TRBV19, with unresolved D. Germline V lookup: CDR1 LNHDA, CDR2 SQIVND (reference sequence). This CDR3 is 14 amino acids long. V lost 7 bases to trimming and J lost 0 bases, with 12 bases between them. CDR3 sequence reads: CASNPNSLNTEAFF. CDR3 nucleotide sequence: TGTGCCAGTAACCCCAACTCATTGAACACTGAAGCTTTCTTT.

The CDR3 region is CASSPWASGGQDGIRNEQFF. The CDR3 DNA is TGTGCCAGCAGCCCGTGGGCTAGCGGGGGGCAGGATGGGATACGCAATGAGCAGTTCTTC. The chain uses TRBV7-8 and TRBJ2-1; 11 bases are shared with TRBD2. The CDR3 extends over 20 amino acids. CDR1 and CDR2 (germline): SGHVS, FQNEAQ. The ends lost 5 bases at V and 6 bases at J; junction bases unmatched: 21.

This chain links TRBV11-2 with TRBJ2-5; a possible D gene is TRBD1 (6 bases). The closer fit of TRBJ2-7 to the DNA end suggests the J call may be wrong. This CDR3 spans 15 amino acids. Germline-derived CDR1 and CDR2 are SGHAT and FQNNGV. CDR3 sequence reads: CASSLGTSGSYEQYF. The CDR3 DNA follows: TGTGCCAGCAGCCTGGGGACATCGGGCTCCTACGAGCAGTACTTC.